This TCR beta chain was recorded in a study of blood T cell repertoires in COVID-19. Study at large: COVID-19 samples from acute and convalescent phases originated in the United States, Italy and Spain.

In Seattle, patients joined the study during active infection and were tracked longitudinally. Germline V CDR1 and CDR2: LGHDT, YNNKEL (reference sequence). The V and J ends lost 2 bases and 5 bases respectively, with 19 bases between them. The CDR3 has 18 amino acids. The data were produced by immunoSEQ multiplex PCR, yet TCRdb's version contains in-frame clones alone and is incomplete. The sample records over 70,000 clones, approximately 81% being singletons. This sequence originates from a man aged 55 to 70 with COVID-19, enrolled during active disease. The sequenced material came from peripheral blood. The J gene is TRBJ1-6, the V gene TRBV3-1 (or the pseudogene TRBV3-2); D might be TRBD1 (5 bases). As DNA, the CDR3 is TGTGCCAGCAGCCAACAGAGTAGCCGGGGGAAGAATAATTCACCCCTCCACTTT. Translation: CASSQQSSRGKNNSPLHF.